A selection of T cell receptor beta chains follows, all from one sample in a study of identical twins. TCRdb redid the calling of the 5' RACE reads with MiXCR, one entry per CDR3 protein. The sample lists under 450,000 distinct CDR3 sequences; approximately 17% were seen once. The sequenced sample consisted of naive T cells sorted from blood. These TCRs come from a man aged 50-60 years in good health. The CDR3 runs from the conserved cysteine through the conserved F or W. A D gene is named only where the DNA matches it firmly. A row's size may be missing; if present it is once, few, many or a size class.

j_call v_call d_call clone_size cdr3_aa cdr3_nt
TRBJ2-5 TRBV6-1 . many CASSPYPRGVGGKTQYF TGTGCCAGCAGCCCATACCCCAGGGGCGTCGGGGGAAAGACCCAGTACTTC
TRBJ2-5 TRBV4-1 . many CASSQGQQETQYF TGCGCCAGCAGCCAAGGTCAGCAAGAGACCCAGTACTTC
TRBJ1-2 TRBV12-3/TRBV12-4 . . CASSLAPGLANYGYTF TGTGCCAGCAGTTTAGCGCCCGGGTTAGCTAACTATGGCTACACCTTC
TRBJ2-2 TRBV5-1 TRBD1 . CASSPPGQGIGELFF TGCGCCAGCAGCCCCCCGGGACAGGGTATCGGGGAGCTGTTTTTT
TRBJ2-7 TRBV14 TRBD2 many CASSPSGRAWEQYF TGTGCCAGCAGCCCTAGCGGGAGGGCGTGGGAGCAGTACTTC
TRBJ2-3 TRBV12-3/TRBV12-4 . many CASSFGGYSTDTQYF TGTGCCAGCAGTTTTGGGGGGTACTCCACAGATACGCAGTATTTT
TRBJ2-4 TRBV18 . . CASSPGGDPGKNTQCF TGTGCCAGCTCACCGGGCGGGGATCCGGGCAAAAACACTCAGTGCTTC
TRBJ2-1 TRBV24-1 . many CATSDLPDRRGNEQFF TGTGCCACCAGTGATTTACCGGACAGAAGGGGCAATGAGCAGTTCTTC
TRBJ2-1 TRBV5-6 . few CASSSPAGFSYNEQFF TGTGCCAGCAGCTCCCCGGCGGGATTCTCCTACAATGAGCAGTTCTTC
TRBJ1-1 TRBV12-3/TRBV12-4 . . CASSLGGAGNTEAFF TGTGCCAGCAGTTTAGGAGGGGCAGGGAACACTGAAGCTTTCTTT
TRBJ2-4 TRBV12-3/TRBV12-4 . . CASSLGYLRRQAKNIQYF TGTGCCAGCAGTTTAGGGTACCTACGCCGTCAGGCCAAAAACATTCAGTACTTC
TRBJ2-7 TRBV19 TRBD1 . CASRSWTGDYEQYF TGTGCCAGTAGATCCTGGACAGGGGACTACGAGCAGTACTTC
TRBJ2-7 TRBV7-2 TRBD2 few CASSEESGLAGWYEQYF TGTGCCAGCAGCGAAGAATCGGGGCTAGCGGGGTGGTACGAGCAGTACTTC
TRBJ1-2 TRBV20-1 . . CSAKSDANYGYTF TGCAGTGCCAAATCGGACGCCAACTATGGCTACACCTTC
TRBJ2-1 TRBV28 TRBD2 . CASSSAGISDNEQFF TGTGCCAGCAGTTCAGCGGGGATCTCGGACAATGAGCAGTTCTTC
TRBJ2-2 TRBV11-1 TRBD1 few CASSLGYRRQGITGELFF TGTGCCAGCAGCTTAGGGTACCGTCGACAGGGCATCACCGGGGAGCTGTTTTTT
TRBJ2-2 TRBV5-5 . . CASSLGGRYTGELFF TGTGCCAGCAGCTTAGGAGGGAGGTACACCGGGGAGCTGTTTTTT
TRBJ2-1 TRBV9 . many CASSVGLGSGSYNEQFF TGTGCCAGCAGCGTAGGTCTCGGGTCAGGTTCATACAATGAGCAGTTCTTC
TRBJ2-5 TRBV5-1 . . CASSISGWETQYF TGCGCCAGCTCGATAAGCGGGTGGGAGACCCAGTACTTC
TRBJ2-2 TRBV5-6 TRBD2 . CASSKGLAGNTGELFF TGTGCCAGCAGCAAGGGACTAGCGGGGAACACCGGGGAGCTGTTTTTT
TRBJ2-1 TRBV28 TRBD2 few CASSFPPGLAGGKTYNEQFF TGTGCCAGCAGTTTTCCTCCGGGACTAGCGGGAGGGAAAACCTACAATGAGCAGTTCTTC
TRBJ1-3 TRBV7-9 TRBD1 many CASTNSGRGSGNTIYF TGTGCCAGCACCAATTCGGGCAGGGGGTCTGGAAACACCATATATTTT
TRBJ2-1 TRBV27 TRBD1 many CASSADRAGNEQFF TGTGCCAGCAGTGCTGACAGGGCAGGCAATGAGCAGTTCTTC
TRBJ1-1 TRBV20-1 . few CSARPSGGGRTEAFF TGCAGTGCTAGACCCTCTGGCGGGGGGCGGACTGAAGCTTTCTTT
TRBJ1-3 TRBV5-1 . few CASSLDISGNTIYF TGCGCCAGCAGCTTGGACATCTCTGGAAACACCATATATTTT
TRBJ2-3 TRBV9 . many CASSVAPGTTDTQYF TGTGCCAGCAGCGTAGCTCCGGGGACGACAGATACGCAGTATTTT
TRBJ2-3 TRBV7-9 . . CASSFYGGSGTDTQYF TGTGCCAGCAGCTTTTACGGCGGATCTGGCACAGATACGCAGTATTTT
TRBJ2-1 TRBV2 . few CASSELADELLDEQFF TGTGCCAGCAGTGAACTGGCGGACGAGCTTCTCGATGAGCAGTTCTTC
TRBJ1-2 TRBV20-1 TRBD1 many CSASTPQGAGAGYTF TGCAGTGCTAGTACCCCTCAGGGGGCCGGGGCTGGCTACACCTTC
TRBJ2-5 TRBV29-1 TRBD2 few CSVTSGGETQYF TGCAGCGTTACTAGCGGGGGGGAGACCCAGTACTTC
TRBJ2-5 TRBV7-9 . . CASSLRVGETQYF TGTGCCAGCAGCTTAAGGGTCGGGGAGACCCAGTACTTC
TRBJ2-1 TRBV18 . few CASSPTQGHNEQFF TGTGCCAGCTCACCAACTCAGGGTCACAATGAGCAGTTCTTC